Listed below are T cell receptor beta chains from one sample, sequenced in a study of T cell responses to AZD1222 COVID-19 vaccine. Assay used: immunoSEQ multiplex PCR; TCRdb lists only in-frame clones, some missing. Of around 120,000 clones listed, about 89% are singletons. Source: peripheral blood, taken on day 0 of AZD1222 vaccination. These receptors originate from an adult in good health. CDR3s include the opening cysteine and the closing phenylalanine or tryptophan. The D gene is left open where the match is weak. Only part of the rows carry a size: once, few, many, or a class if the clone is expanded.

>TRBV18|TRBD1|TRBJ1-5|16|NA
CASSPGSDRVNQPQHF
TGTGCCAGCTCACCAGGTTCGGACAGGGTAAATCAGCCCCAGCATTTT
>TRBV27|NA|TRBJ1-6|15|few
CASSGTPGDNSPLHF
TGTGCCAGCAGTGGGACTCCGGGCGATAATTCACCCCTCCACTTT
>TRBV5-1|NA|TRBJ1-1|15|NA
CASSLFSAGNTEAFF
TGCGCCAGCAGCTTATTTTCCGCGGGGAACACTGAAGCTTTCTTT
>TRBV7-2|NA|TRBJ2-7|15|NA
CASSSDGTRSHEQYF
TGTGCCAGCAGCTCGGACGGGACTCGCTCCCACGAGCAGTACTTC
>TRBV7-9|NA|TRBJ1-1|12|NA
CASTFWGGEAFF
TGTGCCAGCACCTTTTGGGGGGGTGAAGCTTTCTTT
>TRBV4-3|NA|TRBJ1-1|17|NA
CASSQDMPPRVETEAFF
TGCGCCAGCAGCCAAGATATGCCACCCAGGGTAGAAACTGAAGCTTTCTTT
>TRBV3-1/TRBV3-2|NA|TRBJ1-1|15|few
CASSQNDRMNTEAFF
TGTGCCAGCAGCCAAAACGACAGGATGAACACTGAAGCTTTCTTT
>TRBV13|TRBD2|TRBJ2-1|16|NA
CASSLGTGTKYNEQFF
TGTGCCAGCAGCTTAGGGACCGGGACTAAGTACAATGAGCAGTTCTTC
>TRBV9|NA|TRBJ1-3|16|NA
CASSLPGGVSGNTIYF
TGTGCCAGCAGCCTTCCCGGGGGAGTCTCTGGAAACACCATATATTTT
>TRBV29-1|NA|TRBJ1-3|11|NA
CSVMIGNTIYF
TGCAGCGTCATGATCGGAAACACCATATATTTT
>TRBV18|NA|TRBJ2-3|12|NA
CASSPSTDTQYF
TGTGCCAGCTCACCCAGCACAGATACGCAGTATTTT
>TRBV9|TRBD1|TRBJ1-2|14|NA
CASSVESGGYGYTF
TGTGCCAGCAGCGTAGAATCAGGGGGGTATGGCTACACCTTC
>TRBV2|NA|TRBJ2-2|14|NA
CASSEGRGVGELFF
TGTGCCAGCAGTGAGGGGCGGGGAGTTGGGGAGCTGTTTTTT
>TRBV30|TRBD2|TRBJ2-1|16|NA
CAWDPLAGGEYNEQFF
TGTGCCTGGGACCCTCTAGCGGGAGGAGAGTACAATGAGCAGTTCTTC
>TRBV7-8|NA|TRBJ2-6|18|NA
CASSSPPTGFDRANVLTF
TGTGCCAGCAGCTCACCCCCGACGGGCTTCGATAGGGCCAACGTCCTGACTTTC
>TRBV4-2|TRBD1|TRBJ1-2|17|NA
CASSSGGTGALNYGYTF
TGTGCCAGCAGCTCTGGGGGGACAGGGGCTCTTAACTATGGCTACACCTTC
>TRBV27|NA|TRBJ2-3|14|NA
CASKWQLSTDTQYF
TGTGCCAGCAAGTGGCAGCTTAGCACAGATACGCAGTATTTT
>TRBV3-1/TRBV3-2|NA|TRBJ1-3|18|once
CASSQGNVGKSSGNTIYF
TGTGCCAGCAGCCAAGGAAATGTGGGGAAAAGCTCTGGAAACACCATATATTTT
>TRBV7-2|TRBD2|TRBJ2-3|11|NA
CASSGGDTQYF
TGTGCCAGCTCGGGGGGGGATACGCAGTATTTT
>TRBV19|NA|TRBJ2-2|13|NA
CASSIYNTGELFF
TGTGCCAGTAGTATATATAACACCGGGGAGCTGTTTTTT
>TRBV5-4|TRBD2|TRBJ2-6|17|NA
CASSLFTGTSTANVLTF
TGTGCCAGCAGCCTGTTCACCGGGACTAGCACGGCCAACGTCCTGACTTTC
>TRBV3-1/TRBV3-2|NA|TRBJ2-3|15|NA
CASSQDQHRSDTQYF
TGTGCCAGCAGCCAAGATCAGCATCGCTCGGATACGCAGTATTTT